The clone carrying this TCR beta chain was seen a few times. The antigen is not known. This record belongs to a study of human thymus T cells. Study-level results: An apparent bias in V and J gene usage was seen in thymic and blood repertoires. There were highly overlapping thymic repertoires among unrelated individuals, as related research reported.

Unmatched junction bases numbered 9, after V lost 6 bases and J lost 8 bases. Germline CDR1 and CDR2: MNHEY and SMNVEV (reference sequence). This CDR3 is built from 15 residues. Resections were taken during corrective heart surgery, and the thymus tissue came from these. Each of the donors was a healthy Finnish infant who was undergoing open corrective cardiac surgery for congenital heart defects. The protocol was immunoSEQ multiplex PCR, while the TCRdb copy is restricted to in-frame clones and leaves out a portion. The data show under 150,000 clones, around 94% seen once. The TCR was taken from a boy younger than two with a congenital heart defect but otherwise immunologically healthy. The sequencing input was thymus tissue. This chain uses TRBV27 with TRBJ1-4; 10 bases agree with TRBD1. CDR3 residues: CASSRGGQGREKLFF. For the CDR3, the DNA is TGTGCCAGCAGCCGGGGGGGACAGGGGAGGGAAAAACTGTTTTTT.